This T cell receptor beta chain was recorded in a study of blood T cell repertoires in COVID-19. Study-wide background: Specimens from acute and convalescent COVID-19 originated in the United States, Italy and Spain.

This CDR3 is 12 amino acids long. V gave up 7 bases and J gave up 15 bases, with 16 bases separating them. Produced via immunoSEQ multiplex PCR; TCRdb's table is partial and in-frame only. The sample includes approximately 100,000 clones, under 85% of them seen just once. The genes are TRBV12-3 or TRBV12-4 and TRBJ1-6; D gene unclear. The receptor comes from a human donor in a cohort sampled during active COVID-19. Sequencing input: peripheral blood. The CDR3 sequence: CASNGQDRFLHF. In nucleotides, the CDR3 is TGTGCCAGCAATGGGCAAGATCGGTTCCTCCACTTT.